The 4 T cell receptor beta chains below all came from one sample that was sequenced in a study of CD8+ T cells in alopecia areata. Treatment denoted: oral pan-JAK inhibitor, 5-10 mg twice daily. RNA was isolated and reverse transcribed to cDNA, the sequencing template. The data were produced by immunoSEQ multiplex PCR, yet TCRdb's version contains in-frame clones alone and is incomplete. The table shows under 350,000 clones, with 55% to 70% occurring only once. This sample comprised CD4+ T cells sorted from blood, obtained at week 24, from a patient treated with tofacitinib. These receptors all come from a human donor with alopecia areata.

The chain couples TRBV7-8 to TRBJ2-3; D is possibly TRBD1 or TRBD2 (7 bases each). The CDR3 contains 17 residues. V lost 5 bases and J lost 7, with 25 bases in between. Germline V gene lookup returns CDR1 SGHVS and CDR2 FQNEAQ. This chain's CDR3 is CASSPRTDREGWHTQYF. CDR3 DNA sequence: TGTGCCAGCAGCCCACGGACAGACAGGGAGGGGTGGCATACGCAGTATTTT. Supplemented by reference TRBV7-8 and TRBJ2-3, the full variable domain reads GAGVSQSPRYKVAKRGQDVALRCDPISGHVSLFWYQQALGQGPEFLTYFQNEAQLDKSGLPSDRFFAERPEGSVSTLKIQRTQQEDSAVYLCASSPRTDREGWHTQYFGPGTRLTVL.

A few counts support this clone. This chain joins TRBV5-5 and TRBJ2-7; unclear D gene. The V gene's germline CDR1 is SGHKS and CDR2 YYEKEE (reference sequence). This CDR3 is built from 15 residues. The V and J ends lost 2 bases and 1 base respectively, with 13 bases between them. The CDR3 protein is CASSFELAASYEQYF. The DNA for the CDR3 is TGTGCCAGCAGCTTTGAACTCGCAGCGTCCTACGAGCAGTACTTC.

The J gene is TRBJ2-5, the V gene TRBV7-2; 12 positions match TRBD2. V shed 1 base, J shed 5 bases, and the junction held 2 bases outside the gene matches. From germline, CDR1 is SGHTA and CDR2 FQGNSA. The CDR3 is made up of 15 amino acids. DNA for the CDR3: TGTGCCAGCAGCTTAGGGCTAGCGGGGGGGGAGACCCAGTACTTC. It codes for CASSLGLAGGETQYF.

The V gene is TRBV29-1, the J gene TRBJ2-5; D uncertain. Trimming stripped 0 bases from V and 3 bases from J, with 5 bases between. Germline CDR1 is SQVTM and CDR2 is ANQGSEA. The CDR3 has 12 amino acids. The CDR3 sequence: CSVEDHEETQYF. CDR3 in DNA: TGCAGCGTTGAAGACCACGAAGAGACCCAGTACTTC.